These T cell receptor beta chains were read from a single sample in a study of blood T cell repertoires in COVID-19. This table comes from immunoSEQ multiplex PCR, and its TCRdb copy is limited to in-frame clones, with some not included. The table includes under 150,000 clones, 70% to 85% detected once. Source material: peripheral blood. All receptors derive from a man aged 55 to 70 with acute or convalescent COVID-19. CDR3s include the opening cysteine and the closing phenylalanine or tryptophan. A D gene is named only where the DNA matches it firmly. Where a row states a size, it is once, few, many or the class of an expanded clone; other rows omit it.

d_gene	j_gene	abundance	v_gene	CDR3nt	CDR3aa
-	TRBJ2-2	-	TRBV6-5	TGTGCCAGCACCTTACAGGGAGCGAACACCGGGGAGCTGTTTTTT	CASTLQGANTGELFF
-	TRBJ1-5	-	TRBV30	TGTGCCTGGAGTGACGGGACTCTCAATCAGCCCCAGCATTTT	CAWSDGTLNQPQHF
TRBD1	TRBJ1-5	-	TRBV30	TGTGCCTGGAGTCCCCGGACAGGGGTAGGTCAGCCCCAGCATTTT	CAWSPRTGVGQPQHF
-	TRBJ1-5	-	TRBV28	TGTGCCAGCAGTTTCGGCCACAGTCAGCCCCAGCATTTT	CASSFGHSQPQHF
TRBD1	TRBJ1-4	-	TRBV28	TGTGCCAGCAGAGCGCAAGGGGGCTATTTTGAAAAACTGTTTTTT	CASRAQGGYFEKLFF
-	TRBJ1-1	-	TRBV19	TGTGCCAGTAGTATAGGACAGTTCATGAACACTGAAGCTTTCTTT	CASSIGQFMNTEAFF
-	TRBJ2-7	once	TRBV7-9	TGTGCCAGCAGCTTAGACGCAGCCTACGAGCAGTACTTC	CASSLDAAYEQYF
TRBD1	TRBJ2-5	-	TRBV5-1	TGCGCCAGCAGCTTGAGGGCGACAGGGGAAGAGACCCAGTACTTC	CASSLRATGEETQYF
-	TRBJ1-6	-	TRBV5-6	TGTGCCAGCAGCTTGAAGCTGTATAATTCACCCCTCCACTTT	CASSLKLYNSPLHF
-	TRBJ2-1	-	TRBV5-4	TGTGCCAGCAGCGTTCCCGATTACCAGTACAATGAGCAGTTCTTC	CASSVPDYQYNEQFF
-	TRBJ2-4	-	TRBV4-2	TGTGCCAGCAGCCAAGACATACTAGCCAAAAACATTCAGTACTTC	CASSQDILAKNIQYF
TRBD1	TRBJ1-5	-	TRBV10-2	TGCGCCAGCAGGGACAGGGGACAGAATCAGCCCCAGCATTTT	CASRDRGQNQPQHF
-	TRBJ1-6	-	TRBV6-4	TGTGCCAGCAGACCCTATGCGCAGGGGACTAATAATTCACCCCTCCACTTT	CASRPYAQGTNNSPLHF
TRBD1	TRBJ2-7	-	TRBV6-2/TRBV6-3	TGTGCCAGCAGTTGGGACAGCTCCTACGAGCAGTACTTC	CASSWDSSYEQYF
-	TRBJ1-1	-	TRBV6-5	TGTGCCAGCAGGAGGATAATAGGTGAAGCTTTCTTT	CASRRIIGEAFF
-	TRBJ2-1	-	TRBV29-1	TGCAGCGCCTTGGGGGCCGAGCAGTTCTTC	CSALGAEQFF
-	TRBJ1-1	few	TRBV28	TGTGCCAGCAGTCCATCCGGAGGGATACGGACTGAAGCTTTCTTT	CASSPSGGIRTEAFF
-	TRBJ2-1	-	TRBV7-6	TGTGCCAGCAGCTTAGGGGATGGGGGCTTTGAGCAGTTCTTC	CASSLGDGGFEQFF
-	TRBJ2-7	-	TRBV5-4	TGTGCCAGCAGCTTGGAGCATGCCCGCGAGCAGTACTTC	CASSLEHAREQYF
TRBD1	TRBJ2-7	once	TRBV6-6	TGTGCCAGCAGAGATCTGGGACAGGGAGGCTACGAGCAGTACTTC	CASRDLGQGGYEQYF
TRBD1	TRBJ2-1	-	TRBV24-1	TGTGCCACCAGTGATTTCGGGGACAGGTCCTACAATGAGCAGTTCTTC	CATSDFGDRSYNEQFF
-	TRBJ1-4	-	TRBV5-1	TGCGCCAGCAGCAGGGGAAACCTGGCTAATGAAAAACTGTTTTTT	CASSRGNLANEKLFF
TRBD1	TRBJ1-2	once	TRBV28	TGTGCCAGCAGTTTAGGAGGACAGGGCACTTTCTATGGCTACACCTTC	CASSLGGQGTFYGYTF
-	TRBJ2-2	-	TRBV24-1	TGTGCCACCTCAGAGAGGACGAACACCGGGGAGCTGTTTTTT	CATSERTNTGELFF
-	TRBJ1-2	-	TRBV19	TGTGCCACCACGACTCCCGGCAACTATGGCTACACCTTC	CATTTPGNYGYTF
-	TRBJ1-4	-	TRBV3-1/TRBV3-2	TGTGCCAGCGGGCAGGGTGATGAAAAACTGTTTTTT	CASGQGDEKLFF
TRBD1	TRBJ1-1	-	TRBV7-2	TGTGCCAGCAGCTTGAGGACAGGAGTTAACACTGAAGCTTTCTTT	CASSLRTGVNTEAFF
-	TRBJ2-2	-	TRBV18	TGTGCCAGCTCATCAGGAGGGGCCACCGGGGAGCTGTTTTTT	CASSSGGATGELFF
-	TRBJ1-4	-	TRBV14	TGTGCCAGCAGCAAGGGGCAGGGGCCGACCAACGAAAAACTGTTTTTT	CASSKGQGPTNEKLFF
TRBD1	TRBJ1-2	-	TRBV19	TGTGCCAGAACTAAAACTGGGCAGGGGGATGGCTACACCTTC	CARTKTGQGDGYTF
TRBD1	TRBJ2-1	-	TRBV6-5	TGTGCCAGCAGTTACGGGACAGGGTACAATGAGCAGTTCTTC	CASSYGTGYNEQFF
TRBD1	TRBJ1-5	-	TRBV19	TGTGCCAGCGAGGACAGGGATAATCAGCCCCAGCATTTT	CASEDRDNQPQHF
TRBD1	TRBJ1-2	-	TRBV27	TGTGCCAGCAGTCCCCAGGGGGGAGGCTACACCTTC	CASSPQGGGYTF
-	TRBJ1-1	-	TRBV6-5	TGTGCCAGCAGACAGACATCCTTCATGAACACTGAAGCTTTCTTT	CASRQTSFMNTEAFF
TRBD1	TRBJ2-1	few	TRBV7-8	TGTGCCAGCAGCCAAACCCGGACAGGGGGTTCCTACAATGAGCAGTTCTTC	CASSQTRTGGSYNEQFF
-	TRBJ2-7	-	TRBV6-5	TGTGCCAGCCGGGTCGAGTACGTGCAGTACTTC	CASRVEYVQYF
-	TRBJ2-7	-	TRBV28	TGTGCCAGCGGCGGGTTCTCCTACGAGCAGTACTTC	CASGGFSYEQYF
-	TRBJ2-7	once	TRBV2	TGTGCCAGCAGGATCCCTCGAGTCTACGAGCAGTACTTC	CASRIPRVYEQYF
TRBD2	TRBJ2-7	-	TRBV19	TGTGCCAGTAGTATAGATTCTAGCGGGAGGAGCTACGAGCAGTACTTC	CASSIDSSGRSYEQYF
-	TRBJ1-2	-	TRBV2	TGTGCCAGTACGGGGGGATACGGTGGCTACACCTTC	CASTGGYGGYTF
-	TRBJ2-1	-	TRBV6-5	TGTGCCAGCAGGAAAGCGGGCCGCTCCTACAATGAGCAGTTCTTC	CASRKAGRSYNEQFF
-	TRBJ1-1	few	TRBV27	TGTGCCAGCAGTGCCGACAGGAGGAACACTGAAGCTTTCTTT	CASSADRRNTEAFF
TRBD1	TRBJ1-5	-	TRBV28	TGTGCCAGCAGGGGACAGTACAATCAGCCCCAGCATTTT	CASRGQYNQPQHF
-	TRBJ1-3	few	TRBV5-1	TGCGCCAGCAGCTTAGACTACTCTGGAAACACCATATATTTT	CASSLDYSGNTIYF
TRBD2	TRBJ2-3	-	TRBV6-5	TGTGCCGCAATCCTAAGCGGGAGAGGAGGTACGCAGTATTTT	CAAILSGRGGTQYF
-	TRBJ2-5	-	TRBV5-1	TGCGCCAGCAGCTTGTCCAGGTTCCTAGAGACCCAGTACTTC	CASSLSRFLETQYF
-	TRBJ2-1	once	TRBV5-5	TGTGCCAGCAGCTTGCAGGGTACCTACAATGAGCAGTTCTTC	CASSLQGTYNEQFF
-	TRBJ2-3	-	TRBV27	TGTGCCAGCCAGAGGGCGGGAACGGTCGATACGCAGTATTTT	CASQRAGTVDTQYF
-	TRBJ2-7	-	TRBV2	TGTGCCAACAGGAGACAGGACTCCTACGAGCAGTACTTC	CANRRQDSYEQYF
TRBD2	TRBJ2-1	-	TRBV11-3	TGTGCCAGCAGCTTAGGGACTAGCGGGAGGAATGAGCAGTTCTTC	CASSLGTSGRNEQFF
TRBD1	TRBJ2-7	-	TRBV9	TGTGCCAGCAGCTACGGGGACAGGGGGCAATTCGAGCAGTACTTC	CASSYGDRGQFEQYF
TRBD2	TRBJ2-7	-	TRBV2	TGTGCCAGCAGTTCGACGACTAGCTCCTTGTCCGAGCAGTACTTC	CASSSTTSSLSEQYF
-	TRBJ2-5	-	TRBV9	TGTGCCAGCAGCGTACAGGATGGGGAGACCCAGTACTTC	CASSVQDGETQYF
TRBD2	TRBJ2-1	few	TRBV9	TGTGCCAGCGAATCGGTAGCGGGTGGGTCCTACAATGAGCAGTTCTTC	CASESVAGGSYNEQFF
-	TRBJ2-7	-	TRBV7-8	TGTGCCAGCAGCTTCCCTGGCACCTACGAGCAGTACTTC	CASSFPGTYEQYF